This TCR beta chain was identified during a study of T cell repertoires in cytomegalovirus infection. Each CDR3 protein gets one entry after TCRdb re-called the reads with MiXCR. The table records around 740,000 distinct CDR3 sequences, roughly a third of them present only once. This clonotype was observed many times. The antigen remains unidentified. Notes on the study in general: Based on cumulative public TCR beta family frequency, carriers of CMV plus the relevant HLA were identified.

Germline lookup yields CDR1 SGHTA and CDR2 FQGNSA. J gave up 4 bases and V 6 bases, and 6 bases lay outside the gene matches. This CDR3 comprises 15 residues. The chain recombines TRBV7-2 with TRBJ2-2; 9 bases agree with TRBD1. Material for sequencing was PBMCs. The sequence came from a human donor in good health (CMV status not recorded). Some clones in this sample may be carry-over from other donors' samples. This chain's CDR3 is CASRRDRAVTGELFF. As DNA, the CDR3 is TGTGCCAGCAGGCGGGACAGGGCTGTCACCGGGGAGCTGTTTTTT.